This is a list of T cell receptor beta chains from one sample in a study of blood T cell repertoires in COVID-19. Sequencing used immunoSEQ multiplex PCR; TCRdb keeps in-frame clones, though not all of them. The repertoire includes over 85,000 clones, 70% to 80% of them detected once, and around 9.6% sits in the top ten. The sequenced sample was peripheral blood. The receptor source for this set is a man in his sixties with active or convalescent COVID-19. The CDR3 runs from the conserved cysteine through the conserved F or W. The D gene is left open where the match is weak. Not every row has a clone size; where given, it reads once, few, many or a size class.

D: TRBD2
V: TRBV25-1
J: TRBJ2-2
size: -
CDR3: CASRPPTSGSRDTGELFF
DNA: TGTGCCAGCAGACCCCCGACTAGCGGGAGTAGAGACACCGGGGAGCTGTTTTTT

D: -
V: TRBV4-3
J: TRBJ2-5
size: -
CDR3: CASSLSGQETQYF
DNA: TGCGCCAGCTCCCTAAGCGGACAAGAGACCCAGTACTTC

D: -
V: TRBV19
J: TRBJ2-3
size: -
CDR3: CASSKTSNPTDTQYF
DNA: TGTGCCAGTAGTAAAACTAGTAACCCCACAGATACGCAGTATTTT

D: TRBD1
V: TRBV11-2
J: TRBJ2-7
size: -
CDR3: CASSRQGFYYEQYF
DNA: TGTGCCAGCAGCAGACAGGGATTTTACTACGAGCAGTACTTC

D: -
V: TRBV15
J: TRBJ1-1
size: -
CDR3: CATSIGEGVNTEAFF
DNA: TGTGCCACCAGTATAGGGGAGGGGGTGAACACTGAAGCTTTCTTT

D: TRBD2
V: TRBV11-3
J: TRBJ2-7
size: -
CDR3: CASSLDGTSEYEQYF
DNA: TGTGCCAGCAGCTTAGATGGGACTAGCGAATACGAGCAGTACTTC

D: -
V: TRBV6-1
J: TRBJ1-5
size: -
CDR3: CASSDPLQPQHF
DNA: TGTGCCAGCAGTGACCCCCTACAGCCCCAGCATTTT

D: TRBD2
V: TRBV18
J: TRBJ2-5
size: -
CDR3: CASSLWTSGNQETQYF
DNA: TGTGCCAGCTCCCTCTGGACTAGCGGGAATCAAGAGACCCAGTACTTC

D: TRBD1
V: TRBV3-1/TRBV3-2
J: TRBJ1-1
size: -
CDR3: CASSRLGTANTEAFF
DNA: TGTGCCAGCAGCCGCCTGGGGACAGCGAACACTGAAGCTTTCTTT

D: -
V: TRBV2
J: TRBJ2-3
size: once
CDR3: CASSYPPRTDTQYF
DNA: TGTGCCAGCAGCTATCCTCCGCGCACAGATACGCAGTATTTT

D: -
V: TRBV18
J: TRBJ1-4
size: -
CDR3: CASSPPAANEKLFF
DNA: TGTGCCAGCTCACCACCGGCGGCTAATGAAAAACTGTTTTTT

D: TRBD2
V: TRBV7-9
J: TRBJ2-5
size: -
CDR3: CASSSGLAGVQETQYF
DNA: TGTGCCAGCAGCTCTGGACTAGCGGGAGTACAAGAGACCCAGTACTTC

D: TRBD2
V: TRBV24-1
J: TRBJ2-3
size: few
CDR3: CATSDSGTITDTQYF
DNA: TGTGCCACCAGTGATTCCGGGACTATCACAGATACGCAGTATTTT

D: TRBD2
V: TRBV3-1/TRBV3-2
J: TRBJ2-5
size: -
CDR3: CASSQESLLAGKGSQETQYF
DNA: TGTGCCAGCAGCCAAGAGTCACTACTAGCGGGAAAAGGTTCCCAAGAGACCCAGTACTTC

D: -
V: TRBV24-1
J: TRBJ2-7
size: -
CDR3: CATSEGGRGYEQYF
DNA: TGTGCCACCAGTGAGGGGGGCAGGGGGTACGAGCAGTACTTC

D: -
V: TRBV6-6
J: TRBJ1-2
size: many
CDR3: CASSTIGYTF
DNA: TGTGCCAGCAGTACAATTGGCTACACCTTC

D: -
V: TRBV11-2
J: TRBJ1-2
size: -
CDR3: CASTPSRGEHGYTF
DNA: TGTGCCAGCACCCCGAGCCGGGGGGAACATGGCTACACCTTC

D: -
V: TRBV6-5
J: TRBJ2-7
size: -
CDR3: CASTAALGQIEQYF
DNA: TGTGCCAGCACAGCAGCGCTTGGACAGATCGAGCAGTACTTC

D: -
V: TRBV6-2/TRBV6-3
J: TRBJ2-1
size: -
CDR3: CASSFYGKGWNEQFF
DNA: TGTGCCAGCAGTTTTTACGGGAAAGGTTGGAATGAGCAGTTCTTC

D: TRBD2
V: TRBV28
J: TRBJ2-3
size: -
CDR3: CASRRAGLASVAPDTQYF
DNA: TGTGCCAGCAGAAGGGCGGGACTAGCCTCCGTTGCCCCAGATACGCAGTATTTT

D: TRBD1
V: TRBV5-1
J: TRBJ2-2
size: -
CDR3: CASSRLGGGTGELFF
DNA: TGCGCCAGCAGCCGTTTAGGGGGCGGCACCGGGGAGCTGTTTTTT

D: TRBD2
V: TRBV5-8
J: TRBJ2-3
size: once
CDR3: CASSHGTSGSTDTQYF
DNA: TGTGCCAGCAGCCACGGGACTAGCGGTAGCACAGATACGCAGTATTTT

D: -
V: TRBV11-2
J: TRBJ2-2
size: -
CDR3: CASSSARGSSTGELFF
DNA: TGTGCCAGCAGCTCCGCGAGGGGGAGTAGCACCGGGGAGCTGTTTTTT

D: -
V: TRBV9
J: TRBJ1-2
size: -
CDR3: CASSVLDEGGYTF
DNA: TGTGCCAGCAGCGTCCTGGACGAGGGAGGCTACACCTTC

D: TRBD1
V: TRBV2
J: TRBJ1-2
size: -
CDR3: CARGTGYGYTF
DNA: TGTGCCAGGGGGACAGGCTATGGCTATACCTTC

D: -
V: TRBV10-1
J: TRBJ2-1
size: few
CDR3: CASSGGNNEQFF
DNA: TGCGCCAGCAGTGGCGGAAACAATGAGCAGTTCTTC

D: -
V: TRBV27
J: TRBJ1-6
size: once
CDR3: CASSSFNSPLHF
DNA: TGTGCCAGCAGTTCCTTCAATTCACCCCTCCACTTT

D: TRBD2
V: TRBV5-1
J: TRBJ2-1
size: once
CDR3: CASSLGLAGGPDEQFF
DNA: TGCGCCAGCAGCTTGGGGCTAGCGGGAGGGCCCGATGAGCAGTTCTTC

D: -
V: TRBV15
J: TRBJ2-1
size: -
CDR3: CATSRAGNEQFF
DNA: TGTGCCACCAGCAGAGCCGGGAATGAGCAGTTCTTC

D: -
V: TRBV6-5
J: TRBJ2-7
size: -
CDR3: CAVRASASYEQYF
DNA: TGTGCCGTCCGGGCTAGCGCCTCCTACGAGCAGTACTTC

D: -
V: TRBV7-2
J: TRBJ1-1
size: -
CDR3: CASSLNLWDTYTEAFF
DNA: TGTGCCAGCAGCTTAAACCTTTGGGACACCTACACTGAAGCTTTCTTT

D: TRBD2
V: TRBV19
J: TRBJ2-1
size: -
CDR3: CASTIAGSYNEQFF
DNA: TGTGCCAGTACTATAGCGGGCTCCTACAATGAGCAGTTCTTC

D: TRBD1
V: TRBV10-3
J: TRBJ2-1
size: -
CDR3: CAISEGQGTENEQFF
DNA: TGTGCCATCAGTGAAGGACAGGGAACAGAAAATGAGCAGTTCTTC

D: -
V: TRBV14
J: TRBJ1-1
size: -
CDR3: CASSPHRWNTEAFF
DNA: TGTGCCAGCAGCCCCCACCGGTGGAACACTGAAGCTTTCTTT

D: -
V: TRBV6-6
J: TRBJ2-1
size: -
CDR3: CASIQGLSYNEQFF
DNA: TGTGCCAGCATCCAGGGGCTATCCTACAATGAGCAGTTCTTC

D: -
V: TRBV7-6
J: TRBJ1-1
size: -
CDR3: CASSLRTPGFTEAFF
DNA: TGTGCCAGCAGCTTACGTACACCAGGGTTCACTGAAGCTTTCTTT

D: -
V: TRBV11-1
J: TRBJ1-1
size: -
CDR3: CASSPSGSLSTEAFF
DNA: TGTGCCAGCAGCCCTTCGGGGTCGCTCAGCACTGAAGCTTTCTTT